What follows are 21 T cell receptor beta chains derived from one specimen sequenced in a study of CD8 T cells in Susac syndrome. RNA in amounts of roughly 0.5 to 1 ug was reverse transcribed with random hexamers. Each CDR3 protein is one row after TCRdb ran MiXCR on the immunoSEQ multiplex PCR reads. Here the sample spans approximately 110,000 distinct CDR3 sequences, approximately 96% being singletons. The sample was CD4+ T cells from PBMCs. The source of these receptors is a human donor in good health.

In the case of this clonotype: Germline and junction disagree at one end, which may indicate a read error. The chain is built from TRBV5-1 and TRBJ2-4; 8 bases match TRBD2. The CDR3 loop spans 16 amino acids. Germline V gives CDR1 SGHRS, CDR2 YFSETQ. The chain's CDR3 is CASSLDASGAKNIQYF. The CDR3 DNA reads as TGCGCCAGTAGCTTGGATGCTAGCGGGGCCAAAAACATTCAGTACTTC. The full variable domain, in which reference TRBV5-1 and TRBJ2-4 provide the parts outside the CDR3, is KAGVTQTPRYLIKTRGQQVTLSCSPISGHRSVSWYQQTPGQGLQFLFEYFSETQRNKGNFPGRFSGRQFSNSRSEMNVSTLELGDSALYLCASSLDASGAKNIQYFGAGTRLSVL.

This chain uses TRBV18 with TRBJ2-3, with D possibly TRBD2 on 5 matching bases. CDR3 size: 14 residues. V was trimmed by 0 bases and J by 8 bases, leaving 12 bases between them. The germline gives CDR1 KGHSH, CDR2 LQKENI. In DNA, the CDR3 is TGTGCCAGCTCACCACCTAGCGTGTCGTTTACGCAGTATTTT. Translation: CASSPPSVSFTQYF.

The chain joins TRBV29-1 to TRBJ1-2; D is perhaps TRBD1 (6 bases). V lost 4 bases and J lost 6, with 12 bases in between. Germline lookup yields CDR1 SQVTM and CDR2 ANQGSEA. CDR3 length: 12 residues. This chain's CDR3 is CSVVGGGHGYTF. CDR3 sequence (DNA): TGCAGCGTTGTGGGAGGGGGACATGGCTACACCTTC. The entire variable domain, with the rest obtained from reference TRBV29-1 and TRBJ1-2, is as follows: SAVISQKPSRDICQRGTSLTIQCQVDSQVTMMFWYRQQPGQSLTLIATANQGSEATYESGFVIDKFPISRPNLTFSTLTVSNMSPEDSSIYLCSVVGGGHGYTFGSGTRLTVV.

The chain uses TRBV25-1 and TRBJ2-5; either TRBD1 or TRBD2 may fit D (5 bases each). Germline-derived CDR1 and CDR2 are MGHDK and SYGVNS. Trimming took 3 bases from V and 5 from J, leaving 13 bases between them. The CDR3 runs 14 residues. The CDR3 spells CASSDPRGPETQYF. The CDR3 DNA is TGTGCCAGCAGTGATCCACGGGGCCCCGAGACCCAGTACTTC.

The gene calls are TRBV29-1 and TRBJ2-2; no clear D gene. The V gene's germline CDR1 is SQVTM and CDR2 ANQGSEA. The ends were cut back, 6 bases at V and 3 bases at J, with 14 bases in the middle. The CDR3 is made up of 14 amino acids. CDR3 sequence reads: CSVTHSEYTGELFF. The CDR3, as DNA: TGCAGCGTCACACACAGTGAATACACCGGGGAGCTGTTTTTT.

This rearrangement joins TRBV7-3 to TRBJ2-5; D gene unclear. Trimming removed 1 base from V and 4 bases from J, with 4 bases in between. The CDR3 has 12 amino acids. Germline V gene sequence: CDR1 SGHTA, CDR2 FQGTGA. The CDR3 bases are TGTGCCAGCAGCTTAAACGGAGAGACCCAGTACTTC. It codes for CASSLNGETQYF.

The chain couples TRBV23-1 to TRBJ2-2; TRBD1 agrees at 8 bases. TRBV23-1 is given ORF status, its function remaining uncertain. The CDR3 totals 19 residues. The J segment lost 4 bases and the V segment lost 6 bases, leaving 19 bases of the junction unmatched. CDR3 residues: CASSRPKGQESKGTGELFF. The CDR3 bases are TGCGCCAGCAGCCGGCCTAAGGGACAGGAATCGAAAGGCACCGGGGAGCTGTTTTTT.

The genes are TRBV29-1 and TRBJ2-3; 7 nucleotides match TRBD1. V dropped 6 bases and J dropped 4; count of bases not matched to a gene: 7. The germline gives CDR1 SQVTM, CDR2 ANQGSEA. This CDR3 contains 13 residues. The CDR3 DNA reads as TGCAGCGTGACGACAGGGTCTGCAGATACGCAGTATTTT. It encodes CSVTTGSADTQYF.

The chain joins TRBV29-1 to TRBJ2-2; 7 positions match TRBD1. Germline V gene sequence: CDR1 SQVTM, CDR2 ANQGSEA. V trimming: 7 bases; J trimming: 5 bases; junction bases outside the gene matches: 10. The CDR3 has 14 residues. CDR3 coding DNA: TGCAGCGCCCAACCGGGACAGAGAACCGGGGAGCTGTTTTTT. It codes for CSAQPGQRTGELFF.

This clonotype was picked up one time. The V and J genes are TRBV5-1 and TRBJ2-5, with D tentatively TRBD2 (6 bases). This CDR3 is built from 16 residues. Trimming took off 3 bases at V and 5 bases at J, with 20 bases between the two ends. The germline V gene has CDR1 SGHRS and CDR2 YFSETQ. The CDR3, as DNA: TGCGCCAGCAGCTCGGCCCGGGACTCAAAGAGGGAGACCCAGTACTTC. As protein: CASSSARDSKRETQYF. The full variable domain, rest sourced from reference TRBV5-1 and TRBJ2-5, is KAGVTQTPRYLIKTRGQQVTLSCSPISGHRSVSWYQQTPGQGLQFLFEYFSETQRNKGNFPGRFSGRQFSNSRSEMNVSTLELGDSALYLCASSSARDSKRETQYFGPGTRLLVL.

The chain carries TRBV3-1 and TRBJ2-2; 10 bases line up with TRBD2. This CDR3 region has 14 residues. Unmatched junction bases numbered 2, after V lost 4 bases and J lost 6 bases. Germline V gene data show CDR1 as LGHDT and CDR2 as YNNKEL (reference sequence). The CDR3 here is CASSRGLAAGELFF. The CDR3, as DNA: TGTGCCAGCAGCCGAGGACTAGCGGCCGGGGAGCTGTTTTTT. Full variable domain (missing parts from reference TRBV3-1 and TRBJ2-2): DTAVSQTPKYLVTQMGNDKSIKCEQNLGHDTMYWYKQDSKKFLKIMFSYNNKELIINETVPNRFSPKSPDKAHLNLHINSLELGDSAVYFCASSRGLAAGELFFGEGSRLTVL.

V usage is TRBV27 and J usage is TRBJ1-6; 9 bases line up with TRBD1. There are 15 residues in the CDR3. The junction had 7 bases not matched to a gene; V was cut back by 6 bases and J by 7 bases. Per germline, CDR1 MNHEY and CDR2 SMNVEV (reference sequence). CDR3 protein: CASRPGTGTNSPLHF. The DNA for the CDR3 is TGTGCCAGCAGACCCGGGACAGGGACCAATTCACCCCTCCACTTT.

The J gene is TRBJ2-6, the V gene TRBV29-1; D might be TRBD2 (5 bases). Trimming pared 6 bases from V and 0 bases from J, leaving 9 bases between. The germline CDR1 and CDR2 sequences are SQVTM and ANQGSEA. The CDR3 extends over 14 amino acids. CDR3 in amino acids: CSVGGSSGANVLTF. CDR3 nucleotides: TGCAGCGTCGGAGGCAGCTCTGGGGCCAACGTCCTGACTTTC.

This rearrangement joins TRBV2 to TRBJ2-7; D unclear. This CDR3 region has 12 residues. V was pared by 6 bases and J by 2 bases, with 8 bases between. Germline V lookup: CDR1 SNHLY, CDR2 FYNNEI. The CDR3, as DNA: TGTGCCAGCAGAGGTATCCCCTACGAGCAGTACTTC. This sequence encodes CASRGIPYEQYF. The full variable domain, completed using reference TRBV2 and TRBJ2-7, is EPEVTQTPSHQVTQMGQEVILRCVPISNHLYFYWYRQILGQKVEFLVSFYNNEISEKSEIFDDQFSVERPDGSNFTLKIRSTKLEDSAMYFCASRGIPYEQYFGPGTRLTVT.

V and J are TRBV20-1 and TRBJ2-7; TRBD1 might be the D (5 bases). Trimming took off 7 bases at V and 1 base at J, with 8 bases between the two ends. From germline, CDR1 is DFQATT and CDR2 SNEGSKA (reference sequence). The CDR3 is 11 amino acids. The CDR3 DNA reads TGCAGTGGGCAGGGTTCCTACGAGCAGTACTTC. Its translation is CSGQGSYEQYF.

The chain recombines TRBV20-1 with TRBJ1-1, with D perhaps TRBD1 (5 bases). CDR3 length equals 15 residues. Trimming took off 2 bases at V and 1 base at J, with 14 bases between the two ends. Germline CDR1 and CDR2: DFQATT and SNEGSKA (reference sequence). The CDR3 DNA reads TGCAGTGCTAGACCCGGGGGGGGATGGAACACTGAAGCTTTCTTT. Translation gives CSARPGGGWNTEAFF.

In DNA, the CDR3 is TGTGCCAGCAGCTTAGGCAGGCAGGGGGCGCGCGAGCAGTACTTC. Translating gives CASSLGRQGAREQYF. The chain recombines TRBV13 with TRBJ2-7, with TRBD1 identical over 8 bases. The germline V gene has CDR1 PRHDT and CDR2 FYEKMQ (reference sequence). V trimming: 0 bases; J trimming: 6 bases; junction bases outside the gene matches: 7. This CDR3 comprises 15 residues.

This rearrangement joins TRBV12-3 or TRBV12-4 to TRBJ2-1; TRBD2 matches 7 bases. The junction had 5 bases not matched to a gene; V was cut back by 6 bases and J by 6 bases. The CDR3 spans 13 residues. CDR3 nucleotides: TGTGCCAGCAGGCTAACTAGCGCCAATGAGCAGTTCTTC. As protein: CASRLTSANEQFF.

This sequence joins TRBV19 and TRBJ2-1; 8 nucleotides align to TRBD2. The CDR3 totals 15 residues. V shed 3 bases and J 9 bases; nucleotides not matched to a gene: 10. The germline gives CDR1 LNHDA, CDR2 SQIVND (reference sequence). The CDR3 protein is CASSMRTGGPTEQFF. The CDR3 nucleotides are TGTGCCAGTAGTATGAGGACGGGAGGGCCAACTGAGCAGTTCTTC.

The CDR3 loop reads CASSETSGGPITQYF. CDR3 DNA: TGTGCCAGCAGTGAGACTAGCGGGGGACCTATTACGCAGTATTTT. This chain links TRBV9 with TRBJ2-3; 12 bases are a match to TRBD2. Germline V lookup: CDR1 SGDLS, CDR2 YYNGEE. V lost 5 bases, J lost 8 bases, and 9 bases stayed unmatched. The length of the CDR3 is 15 residues.

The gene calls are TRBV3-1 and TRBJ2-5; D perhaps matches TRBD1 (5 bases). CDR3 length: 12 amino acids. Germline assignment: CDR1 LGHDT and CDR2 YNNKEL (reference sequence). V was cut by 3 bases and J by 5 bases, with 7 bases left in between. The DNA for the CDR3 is TGTGCCAGCAGCCAGACAGTGGAGACCCAGTACTTC. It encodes CASSQTVETQYF.